The subject of this entry is one T cell receptor beta chain. Its cognate antigen is unknown. The data were taken from a study of blood T cells in healthy people across ages. Study-wide findings and caveats: Researchers judged that diversity estimates from one million T cells fell short of true values.

A second 7 to 11 cycle PCR used barcoded and J-beta primers. TCRdb itself ran the 5' RACE reads through MiXCR, one entry per CDR3 protein. The profile covers nearly 800,000 distinct CDR3 sequences, with more than 55% appearing a single time and 20% to 30% taken by the ten largest. The CDR3 spans 15 residues. Germline lookup yields CDR1 MNHEY and CDR2 SMNVEV (reference sequence). Input material: blood. The origin of this receptor is a middle-aged man in good health. V is TRBV27 and J is TRBJ2-4; D possibly corresponds to TRBD2 (6 bases). The J call could be wrong; TRBJ2-7 is a better fit for the DNA end. In nucleotides, the CDR3 is TGTGCCAGCAGTTTAGGACTGCGGGACGTTCTCGAGCAGTACTTC. It encodes CASSLGLRDVLEQYF.